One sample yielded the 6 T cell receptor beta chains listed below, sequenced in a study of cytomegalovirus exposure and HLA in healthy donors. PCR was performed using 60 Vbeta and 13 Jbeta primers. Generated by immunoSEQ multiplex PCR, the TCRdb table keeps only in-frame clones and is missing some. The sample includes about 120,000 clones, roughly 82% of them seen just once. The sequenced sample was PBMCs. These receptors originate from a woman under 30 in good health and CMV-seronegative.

The CDR3 here is CASSSGAVVNTEAFF. CDR3 DNA: TGTGCCAGCAGTTCAGGGGCGGTGGTGAACACTGAAGCTTTCTTT. V usage is TRBV5-4 and J usage is TRBJ1-1, with a possible D match to TRBD1 (6 bases). With 5 bases removed from V and 0 bases from J, the gap between germline ends came to 14 bases. Germline CDR1 and CDR2: SGHNT and YYREEE (reference sequence). The CDR3 spans 15 residues.

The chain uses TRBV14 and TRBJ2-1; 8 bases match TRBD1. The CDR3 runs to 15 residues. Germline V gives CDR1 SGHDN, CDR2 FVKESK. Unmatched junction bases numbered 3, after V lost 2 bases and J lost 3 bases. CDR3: CASSQLGTGYNEQFF. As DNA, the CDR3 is TGTGCCAGCAGCCAATTAGGGACAGGCTACAATGAGCAGTTCTTC.

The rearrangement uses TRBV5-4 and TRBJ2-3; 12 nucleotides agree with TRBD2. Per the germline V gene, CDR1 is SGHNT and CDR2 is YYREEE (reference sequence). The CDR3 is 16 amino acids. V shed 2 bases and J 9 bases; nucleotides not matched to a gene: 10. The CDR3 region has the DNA TGTGCCAGCAGCTTACCCCTAGCGGGGGGGCCTCGAACGCAGTATTTT. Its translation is CASSLPLAGGPRTQYF.

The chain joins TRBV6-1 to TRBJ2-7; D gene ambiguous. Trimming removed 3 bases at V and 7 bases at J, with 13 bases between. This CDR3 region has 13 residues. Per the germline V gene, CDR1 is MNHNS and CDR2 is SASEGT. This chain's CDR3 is CASSEVLRGEQYF. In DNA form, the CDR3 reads TGTGCCAGCAGTGAGGTATTACGAGGTGAGCAGTACTTC.

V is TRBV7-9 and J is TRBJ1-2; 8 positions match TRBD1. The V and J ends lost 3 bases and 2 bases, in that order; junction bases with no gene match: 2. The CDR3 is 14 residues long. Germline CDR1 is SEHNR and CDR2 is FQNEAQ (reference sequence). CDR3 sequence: CASSFQGANYGYTF. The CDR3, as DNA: TGTGCCAGCAGCTTCCAGGGGGCAAACTATGGCTACACCTTC.

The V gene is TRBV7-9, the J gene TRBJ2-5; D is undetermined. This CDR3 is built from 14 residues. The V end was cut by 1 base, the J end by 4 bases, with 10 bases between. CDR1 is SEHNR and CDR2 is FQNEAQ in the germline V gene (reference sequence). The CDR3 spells CASSLGLRGETQYF. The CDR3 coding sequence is TGTGCCAGCAGCTTAGGCCTGAGAGGAGAGACCCAGTACTTC.